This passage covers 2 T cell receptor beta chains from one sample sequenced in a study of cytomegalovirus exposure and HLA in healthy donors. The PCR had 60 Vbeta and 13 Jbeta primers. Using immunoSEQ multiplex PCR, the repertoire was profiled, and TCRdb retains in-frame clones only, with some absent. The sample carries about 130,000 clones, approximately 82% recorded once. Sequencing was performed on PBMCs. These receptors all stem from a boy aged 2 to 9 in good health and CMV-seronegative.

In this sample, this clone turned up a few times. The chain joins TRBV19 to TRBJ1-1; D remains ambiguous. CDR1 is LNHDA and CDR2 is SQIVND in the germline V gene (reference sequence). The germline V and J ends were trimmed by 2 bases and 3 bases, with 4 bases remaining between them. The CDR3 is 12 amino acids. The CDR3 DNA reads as TGTGCCAGTAGTATACAGGACACTGAAGCTTTCTTT. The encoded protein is CASSIQDTEAFF.

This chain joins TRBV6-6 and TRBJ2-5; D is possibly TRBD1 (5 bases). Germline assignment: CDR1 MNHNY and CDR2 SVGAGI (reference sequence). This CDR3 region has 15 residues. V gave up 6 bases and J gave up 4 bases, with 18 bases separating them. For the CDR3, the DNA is TGTGCCAGCAGCCGCGTAAAGGGGTCCCCAGAGACCCAGTACTTC. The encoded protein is CASSRVKGSPETQYF.